These T cell receptor beta chains were read from a single sample in a study of technical replicates of blood from several donors. The data were produced by immunoSEQ multiplex PCR, yet TCRdb's version contains in-frame clones alone and is incomplete. Of tens of thousands of clones listed, 85% to 95% are singletons. Material: T cells isolated from PBMCs. Every receptor here comes from a human donor in good health. The CDR3 runs from the conserved cysteine through the conserved F or W. A D gene is named only where the DNA matches it firmly. Not every row has a clone size; where given, it reads once, few, many or a size class.

CASSLGLPGGPHNEQFF,TGTGCCAGCAGCCTAGGTCTCCCGGGAGGGCCCCACAATGAGCAGTTCTTC,17,TRBD2,.,TRBV7-6,TRBJ2-1
CASSPRGGDLSYNEQFF,TGTGCCAGCTCACCCCGGGGAGGGGACCTTTCCTACAATGAGCAGTTCTTC,17,TRBD2,.,TRBV18,TRBJ2-1
CASSLEISNQPQHF,TGTGCCAGCAGCTTAGAAATAAGCAATCAGCCCCAGCATTTT,14,.,.,TRBV7-2,TRBJ1-5
CASSHPPGTTKTYEQYF,TGCGCCAGCAGCCATCCCCCCGGGACTACGAAGACCTACGAGCAGTACTTC,17,TRBD2,.,TRBV4-1,TRBJ2-7
CASTANPGQETGSPTGELFF,TGTGCCAGTACCGCAAATCCGGGACAGGAGACAGGGTCGCCCACCGGGGAGCTGTTTTTT,20,TRBD1,.,TRBV19,TRBJ2-2
CASSVLGAPNTEAFF,TGTGCCAGCAGTGTTTTGGGGGCACCGAACACTGAAGCTTTCTTT,15,.,once,TRBV6-1,TRBJ1-1
CASSQNYQTLVSYEQYF,TGTGCCAGCAGCCAAAATTACCAGACACTAGTCTCCTACGAGCAGTACTTC,17,.,.,TRBV7-8,TRBJ2-7
CASSLQDRGNSPLHF,TGCGCCAGCAGCTTGCAGGACAGGGGAAATTCACCCCTCCACTTT,15,TRBD1,few,TRBV5-1,TRBJ1-6
CASSQGGGQETQYF,TGTGCCAGCAGCCAAGGGGGGGGGCAAGAGACCCAGTACTTC,14,TRBD2,.,TRBV4-2,TRBJ2-5
CASSYSGGVHEQYF,TGTGCCAGCAGTTACTCAGGGGGAGTCCACGAGCAGTACTTC,14,.,few,TRBV6-5,TRBJ2-7
CASSQTYGTGWMNTEAFF,TGCGCCAGCAGCCAAACATACGGGACAGGGTGGATGAACACTGAAGCTTTCTTT,18,TRBD1,.,TRBV4-1,TRBJ1-1
CASSPSGLWNTEAFF,TGTGCCAGCAGCCCCTCCGGGTTGTGGAACACTGAAGCTTTCTTT,15,.,few,TRBV11-3,TRBJ1-1
CASSVVPDSRETQYF,TGTGCCAGCAGCGTAGTCCCGGACAGCCGAGAGACCCAGTACTTC,15,.,.,TRBV9,TRBJ2-5
CAITQGQGYEQYF,TGTGCCATCACCCAGGGACAGGGCTACGAGCAGTACTTC,13,TRBD1,few,TRBV10-3,TRBJ2-7
CASSTAGAGTYEQYF,TGTGCCAGTAGTACGGCAGGGGCCGGCACCTACGAGCAGTACTTC,15,.,.,TRBV19,TRBJ2-7
CASSPPKTGAAYEQYF,TGTGCCAGCTCACCCCCGAAGACAGGGGCGGCCTACGAGCAGTACTTC,16,TRBD1,.,TRBV18,TRBJ2-7
CASSVVSPNYGYTF,TGTGCCAGCAGTGTAGTGTCGCCTAACTATGGCTACACCTTC,14,.,once,TRBV6-1,TRBJ1-2
CAWSNLQGLAYEQYF,TGTGCCTGGAGTAACCTGCAGGGGCTGGCCTACGAGCAGTACTTC,15,.,.,TRBV30,TRBJ2-7
CATSREVTSGYNEQFF,TGTGCCACCAGCAGAGAGGTGACTAGCGGATACAATGAGCAGTTCTTC,16,TRBD2,.,TRBV15,TRBJ2-1
CASSLFRVTSNQPQHF,TGTGCCAGCAGTTTATTTCGGGTAACTAGCAATCAGCCCCAGCATTTT,16,.,.,TRBV28,TRBJ1-5
CASRPGTGSSGNTIYF,TGTGCCAGCAGACCCGGGACAGGGTCATCTGGAAACACCATATATTTT,16,TRBD1,.,TRBV28,TRBJ1-3
CASSSPTSGSYEQYF,TGTGCCAGCAGCTCTCCGACTAGCGGGAGTTACGAGCAGTACTTC,15,TRBD2,.,TRBV5-4,TRBJ2-7
CASSQAGTGYGGYTF,TGTGCCAGCAGCCAAGCCGGGACAGGGTACGGTGGCTACACCTTC,15,TRBD1,.,TRBV5-4,TRBJ1-2
CASSPSLGEEFF,TGTGCCAGCAGCCCATCGCTGGGGGAGGAGTTCTTC,12,.,.,TRBV9,TRBJ2-1
CASSDRGGSRQETQYF,TGTGCCAGCAGTGACCGCGGGGGATCGAGGCAAGAGACCCAGTACTTC,16,TRBD2,.,TRBV6-4,TRBJ2-5
CASSVESSSYEQYF,TGTGCCAGCAGCGTAGAATCCAGTTCCTACGAGCAGTACTTC,14,.,.,TRBV9,TRBJ2-7
CASTRGTPYEQYF,TGTGCCAGCACGCGGGGGACACCATACGAGCAGTACTTC,13,.,.,TRBV2,TRBJ2-7
CASSPRLAGVDEQYF,TGCGCCAGCAGCCCGCGACTAGCGGGAGTAGACGAGCAGTACTTC,15,TRBD2,.,TRBV4-1,TRBJ2-7
CASSVSGSSYNEQFF,TGTGCCAGCAGTGTGAGCGGGAGCTCCTACAATGAGCAGTTCTTC,15,TRBD2,.,TRBV27,TRBJ2-1
CASSQPPEGSTDTQYF,TGCGCCAGCAGCCAACCCCCTGAGGGTAGCACAGATACGCAGTATTTT,16,.,.,TRBV4-1,TRBJ2-3
CASSVVAGPSYEQYF,TGTGCCAGCAGCGTAGTCGCGGGACCTTCCTACGAGCAGTACTTC,15,.,.,TRBV9,TRBJ2-7
CASSGSQGTGTEAFF,TGTGCCAGCAGTGGCTCTCAGGGCACCGGGACTGAAGCTTTCTTT,15,.,.,TRBV6-1,TRBJ1-1
CASSYTAGGEETQYF,TGTGCCAGCAGCTACACAGCGGGGGGCGAAGAGACCCAGTACTTC,15,TRBD2,.,TRBV7-9,TRBJ2-5
CASSLERRGDFAYEQYF,TGTGCCAGCAGTTTAGAGAGGAGAGGGGACTTTGCCTACGAGCAGTACTTC,17,.,.,TRBV27,TRBJ2-7
CASSQSVGDRALIAYEQYF,TGCGCCAGCAGTCAATCAGTGGGAGACAGGGCATTGATTGCCTACGAGCAGTACTTC,19,TRBD1,.,TRBV23-1,TRBJ2-7
CASSLARLAGATDTQYF,TGTGCCAGCAGCTTAGCCCGACTAGCGGGAGCCACAGATACGCAGTATTTT,17,TRBD2,.,TRBV7-9,TRBJ2-3
CASSIGLAGYNEQFF,TGTGCCAGTAGTATAGGACTAGCGGGGTACAATGAGCAGTTCTTC,15,TRBD2,.,TRBV19,TRBJ2-1
CASSGGFGGGNYEQYF,TGTGCCAGCAGTGGAGGGTTTGGGGGAGGGAACTACGAGCAGTACTTC,16,TRBD2,.,TRBV2,TRBJ2-7
CASSLSSGTVYEQYF,TGTGCCAGCAGCTTGTCTAGCGGTACGGTCTACGAGCAGTACTTC,15,TRBD2,.,TRBV5-4,TRBJ2-7
CASSYRGYNEQFF,TGTGCCAGCAGTTACAGGGGTTACAATGAGCAGTTCTTC,13,.,.,TRBV6-6,TRBJ2-1
CASSSRQVRAQYF,TGTGCCAGCAGTTCACGACAGGTCCGGGCGCAGTACTTC,13,.,.,TRBV6-5,TRBJ2-7
CASSPLYEQYF,TGTGCCAGCAGCCCACTCTACGAGCAGTACTTC,11,.,.,TRBV28,TRBJ2-7